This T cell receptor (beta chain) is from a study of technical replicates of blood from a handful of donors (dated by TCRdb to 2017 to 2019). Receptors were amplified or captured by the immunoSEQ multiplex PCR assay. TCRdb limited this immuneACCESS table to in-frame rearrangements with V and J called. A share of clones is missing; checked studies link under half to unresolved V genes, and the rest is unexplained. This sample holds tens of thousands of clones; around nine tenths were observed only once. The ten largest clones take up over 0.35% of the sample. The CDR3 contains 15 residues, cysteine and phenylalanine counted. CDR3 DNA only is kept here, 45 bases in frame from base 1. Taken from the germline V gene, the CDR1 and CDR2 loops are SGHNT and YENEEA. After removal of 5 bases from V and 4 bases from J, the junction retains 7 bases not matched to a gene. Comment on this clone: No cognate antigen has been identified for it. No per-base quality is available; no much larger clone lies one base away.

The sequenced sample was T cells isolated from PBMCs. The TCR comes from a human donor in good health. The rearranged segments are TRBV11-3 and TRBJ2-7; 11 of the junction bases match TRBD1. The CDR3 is CASSKRTGGGYEQYF. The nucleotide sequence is TGTGCCAGCAGCAAACGGACAGGGGGCGGTTACGAGCAGTACTTC.